A selection of T cell receptor beta chains follows, all from one sample in a study of blood T cell repertoires in COVID-19. Assay: immunoSEQ multiplex PCR; the TCRdb copy retains only in-frame clones and omits some. The sample shows more than 200,000 clones, more than 60% of them seen only once. Sample: peripheral blood. The receptors shown here come from a woman in her thirties or forties with active or convalescent COVID-19. CDR3s leave out the opening cysteine and the closing phenylalanine or tryptophan.

J: TRBJ1-4; V: TRBV11-2; CDR3: ASSPGAGRTNEKLF
J: TRBJ1-2; V: TRBV5-1; CDR3: ASSPAGGTGGRNYGYT
J: TRBJ1-3; V: TRBV6-5; CDR3: ASQQGAGNTIY
J: TRBJ2-6; V: TRBV7-9; CDR3: ASSLARTGTGANVLT
J: TRBJ2-2; V: TRBV19; CDR3: ASSGGLTGELF
J: TRBJ1-4; V: TRBV3-1/TRBV3-2; CDR3: ASSLGGGGEKLF
J: TRBJ1-1; V: TRBV18; CDR3: ASSPQEISEAF
J: TRBJ2-5; V: TRBV2; CDR3: ASRLGQIQETQY
J: TRBJ2-6; V: TRBV6-5; CDR3: ASEASGANVLT
J: TRBJ2-7; V: TRBV19; CDR3: ASSSPGQTSYEQY
J: TRBJ1-6; V: TRBV11-2; CDR3: ASSLGQGISLH
J: TRBJ1-6; V: TRBV5-4; CDR3: ASSPGQGMNSPLH
J: TRBJ1-5; V: TRBV2; CDR3: ASREITGAQPQH
J: TRBJ2-7; V: TRBV7-9; CDR3: ASSLVGGTGEQY
J: TRBJ2-1; V: TRBV18; CDR3: ASSASGTGVYNEQF
J: TRBJ1-1; V: TRBV6-5; CDR3: ASTKGHPNTEAF
J: TRBJ1-2; V: TRBV30; CDR3: AWRRRMLYGYT
J: TRBJ1-2; V: TRBV3-1/TRBV3-2; CDR3: ASSQGARNYGYT
J: TRBJ1-1; V: TRBV29-1; CDR3: SVGRLNTEAF
J: TRBJ1-1; V: TRBV9; CDR3: ASSVLTGENTEAF
J: TRBJ2-7; V: TRBV27; CDR3: ASSFRGGEQY
J: TRBJ1-2; V: TRBV25-1; CDR3: ASSGGRVYGYT
J: TRBJ2-3; V: TRBV4-2; CDR3: ASSQAPGQGVPDTQY
J: TRBJ1-2; V: TRBV6-5; CDR3: ASSYGPLYGYT
J: TRBJ1-6; V: TRBV5-7; CDR3: ASSLAGGYNSPLH
J: TRBJ1-1; V: TRBV7-9; CDR3: ASSRTGYGTEAF
J: TRBJ1-1; V: TRBV10-3; CDR3: AISEGASNTEAF
J: TRBJ1-1; V: TRBV10-2; CDR3: ASRPDRVNTEAF
J: TRBJ2-1; V: TRBV11-3; CDR3: ASSPAPERGYNEQF
J: TRBJ2-3; V: TRBV28; CDR3: ASSLYQGAGVSTDTQY
J: TRBJ1-2; V: TRBV30; CDR3: AWRDIVWTGYGYT
J: TRBJ1-1; V: TRBV3-1/TRBV3-2; CDR3: ASSQTDRVTEAF
J: TRBJ1-6; V: TRBV30; CDR3: AWSRENRQRSSYNSPLH
J: TRBJ2-7; V: TRBV9; CDR3: ASSYDGGSYEQY
J: TRBJ1-6; V: TRBV28; CDR3: ASSLRQGRAYNSPLH
J: TRBJ1-2; V: TRBV9; CDR3: ASSVEPYYGYT
J: TRBJ2-7; V: TRBV3-1/TRBV3-2; CDR3: ASSFQLAGTSYEQY
J: TRBJ2-1; V: TRBV5-1; CDR3: ASSLGGGYNEQF
J: TRBJ2-5; V: TRBV4-2; CDR3: ASSLGGMGETQY
J: TRBJ2-1; V: TRBV11-2; CDR3: ASTGGLSSYNEQF
J: TRBJ1-2; V: TRBV7-9; CDR3: ASSVTSGQPGAYGYT
J: TRBJ2-3; V: TRBV28; CDR3: ASKASAVTDTQY
J: TRBJ1-5; V: TRBV18; CDR3: ASSPYSNQPQH
J: TRBJ2-5; V: TRBV2; CDR3: ASRRQDPSTQY
J: TRBJ1-5; V: TRBV2; CDR3: ASSADGRGLGPQH
J: TRBJ2-7; V: TRBV12-3/TRBV12-4; CDR3: ASSSLLLNEQY
J: TRBJ1-5; V: TRBV6-2/TRBV6-3; CDR3: ASSWAKRTGVGNQPQH
J: TRBJ2-1; V: TRBV3-1/TRBV3-2; CDR3: ASSLRFNEQF
J: TRBJ2-5; V: TRBV30; CDR3: AWSGLVQETQY
J: TRBJ1-1; V: TRBV30; CDR3: AWNRASMNTEAF
J: TRBJ2-1; V: TRBV5-1; CDR3: ASSPLTSGGWDEQF
J: TRBJ1-1; V: TRBV28; CDR3: ASSLRLLNTEAF
J: TRBJ2-3; V: TRBV5-8; CDR3: ASRLWTSGGTQY
J: TRBJ1-6; V: TRBV6-6; CDR3: ASRQTGERNSPLH
J: TRBJ2-2; V: TRBV3-1/TRBV3-2; CDR3: ASSQFLAENTGELF
J: TRBJ2-7; V: TRBV19; CDR3: ASSIEGRERNEQY
J: TRBJ1-1; V: TRBV4-1; CDR3: ASSESQGVNSEAF
J: TRBJ2-5; V: TRBV5-4; CDR3: ASSLGRGQETQY
J: TRBJ1-3; V: TRBV9; CDR3: ASHGGRGNTIY